Below are 11 T cell receptor beta chains sequenced from a single sample in a study of blood T cell repertoires in COVID-19. The data were produced by immunoSEQ multiplex PCR, yet TCRdb's version contains in-frame clones alone and is incomplete. Found here are over 110,000 clones, 80% of them singletons; the top ten hold 3% to 4.5%. Sequencing input: peripheral blood. These receptors all come from a man aged 65 to 85 who had recovered from COVID-19.

This clone was recorded once. J is TRBJ1-4 and V is TRBV18; 7 bases match TRBD1. Trimming took 0 bases from V and 7 from J; bases not matched to a gene: 5. The germline V gene encodes CDR1 KGHSH and CDR2 LQKENI. CDR3 size: 15 residues. This chain's CDR3 is CASSPPMTGTEKLFF. CDR3 sequence (DNA): TGTGCCAGCTCACCACCAATGACAGGGACTGAAAAACTGTTTTTT.

J is TRBJ1-5 and V is TRBV30, with D possibly matching TRBD1 (5 bases). The V gene's germline CDR1 is GTSNPN and CDR2 SVGIG (reference sequence). The V gene lost 0 bases and the J gene lost 1 base, with 10 bases spanning the gap. The CDR3 consists of 15 residues. CDR3 sequence: CAWSVKGKSNQPQHF. The CDR3 nucleotides are TGTGCCTGGAGTGTTAAGGGGAAGAGCAATCAGCCCCAGCATTTT.

The V gene is TRBV24-1, the J gene TRBJ2-7, with TRBD1 as a possible D gene (5 bases). V was shortened by 11 bases and J by 5 bases, with 24 bases between the two germline ends. CDR1 and CDR2 (germline): KGHDR, SFDVKD. This CDR3 comprises 15 residues. The CDR3 is CANEADSPILDEQYF. The CDR3 bases are TGTGCCAACGAGGCCGACAGTCCCATTCTCGACGAGCAGTACTTC.

The chain joins TRBV20-1 to TRBJ2-5, with a possible D match to TRBD1 (5 bases). The germline CDR1 and CDR2 sequences are DFQATT and SNEGSKA (reference sequence). The CDR3 is 14 amino acids. Trimming left V 3 bases short and J 5 bases short, with 16 bases between. CDR3 in amino acids: CSASFLRGRETQYF. The CDR3 DNA reads TGCAGTGCTAGTTTCTTAAGGGGCAGGGAGACCCAGTACTTC.

The chain recombines TRBV11-2 with TRBJ2-5; 14 bases align to TRBD2. Germline CDR1 reads SGHAT; CDR2 reads FQNNGV. CDR3 length equals 16 residues. The V and J ends lost 5 bases and 5 bases, in that order; junction bases with no gene match: 7. For the CDR3, the DNA is TGTGCCAGCAGCCGGGGACTAGCGGGAGTAGAGGAGACCCAGTACTTC. As protein: CASSRGLAGVEETQYF.

This clone has at least ten counts. Here the CDR3 DNA reads TGTGCCTGGAGTACCCGTAGCGGGTCGGCCCAGTACTTC. This sequence encodes CAWSTRSGSAQYF. The chain is built from TRBV30 and TRBJ2-5; 7 nucleotides line up with TRBD2. The germline V gene encodes CDR1 GTSNPN and CDR2 SVGIG (reference sequence). This CDR3 contains 13 residues. J gave up 9 bases and V 2 bases, and 9 bases lay outside the gene matches.

The rearrangement links TRBV15 to TRBJ2-1; 9 bases map to TRBD2. J was trimmed by 7 bases and V by 4 bases; bases with no gene match: 8. The V gene's germline CDR1 is LNHNV and CDR2 YYDKDF (reference sequence). The CDR3 is 15 residues long. In nucleotides, the CDR3 is TGTGCCACCAGCATTCTTAGCGGGAGTGATAATGAGCAGTTCTTC. Translation: CATSILSGSDNEQFF.

This clone was seen just once. This chain connects TRBV10-3 to TRBJ2-1; 9 bases align to TRBD2. Germline V gene lookup returns CDR1 ENHRY and CDR2 SYGVKD. V shed 3 bases and J 0 bases; nucleotides not matched to a gene: 9. The CDR3 totals 18 residues. As DNA, the CDR3 is TGTGCCATCAGTGACGCACGGGCTAGCGGGGTCTCCTACAATGAGCAGTTCTTC. Translation: CAISDARASGVSYNEQFF.

The chain links TRBV11-2 to TRBJ1-1, with D uncertain. This CDR3 has 13 residues. The germline V and J ends were trimmed by 2 bases and 1 base, with 5 bases remaining between them. Looked up from germline, CDR1 is SGHAT and CDR2 is FQNNGV. Written as DNA, the CDR3 is TGTGCCAGCAGCTTACGGGAGAACACTGAAGCTTTCTTT. Protein product: CASSLRENTEAFF.

This chain joins TRBV7-2 and TRBJ2-2; TRBD2 aligns across 9 bases. Germline CDR1 and CDR2: SGHTA and FQGNSA. With V trimmed by 2 bases and J by 6 bases, 7 bases remained unmatched. The CDR3 spans 16 residues. CDR3 in DNA: TGTGCCAGCAGCTTATTGGGACTAGCATCGTCCGGGGAGCTGTTTTTT. This sequence encodes CASSLLGLASSGELFF.

This clone was detected only once. V gene TRBV7-9 combines with J gene TRBJ2-7; TRBD2 aligns across 8 bases. The CDR3 totals 14 residues. CDR1 is SEHNR, CDR2 FQNEAQ, per germline (reference sequence). With V trimmed by 5 bases and J by 4 bases, 7 bases remained unmatched. CDR3 amino acids: CASSTAGTRYEQYF. DNA for the CDR3: TGTGCCAGCAGCACTGCCGGGACTAGATACGAGCAGTACTTC.